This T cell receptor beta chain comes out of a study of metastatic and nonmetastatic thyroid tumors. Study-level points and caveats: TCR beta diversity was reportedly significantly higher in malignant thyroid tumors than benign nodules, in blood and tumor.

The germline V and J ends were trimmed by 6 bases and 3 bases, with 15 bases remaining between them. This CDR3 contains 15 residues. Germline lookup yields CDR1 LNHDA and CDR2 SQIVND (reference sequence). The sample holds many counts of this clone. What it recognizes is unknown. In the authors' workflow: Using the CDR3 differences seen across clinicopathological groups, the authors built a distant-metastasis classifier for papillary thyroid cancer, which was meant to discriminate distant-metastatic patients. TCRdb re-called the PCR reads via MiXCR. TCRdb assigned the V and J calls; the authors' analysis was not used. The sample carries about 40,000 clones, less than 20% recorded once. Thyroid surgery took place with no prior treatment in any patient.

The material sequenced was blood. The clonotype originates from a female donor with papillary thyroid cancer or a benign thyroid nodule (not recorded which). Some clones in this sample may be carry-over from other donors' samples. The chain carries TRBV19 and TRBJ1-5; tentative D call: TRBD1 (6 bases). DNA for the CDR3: TGTGCCAGTAGGGCAGGGGATTTGGACAATCAGCCCCAGCATTTT. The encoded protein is CASRAGDLDNQPQHF. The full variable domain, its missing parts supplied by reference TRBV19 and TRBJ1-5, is DGGITQSPKYLFRKEGQNVTLSCEQNLNHDAMYWYRQDPGQGLRLIYYSQIVNDFQKGDIAEGYSVSREKKESFPLTVTSAQKNPTAFYLCASRAGDLDNQPQHFGDGTRLSIL.